The source of this T cell receptor beta chain is a study of STAT5B mutations in CD4+ large granular lymphocyte leukemia. On this clone itself: Its antigen remains unknown.

Assay used: immunoSEQ multiplex PCR; TCRdb lists only in-frame clones, some missing. The table lists roughly 21,000 clones, roughly 65% of them singletons. J gave up 8 bases and V 4 bases, and 6 bases lay outside the gene matches. Germline V gene data show CDR1 as SQVTM and CDR2 as ANQGSEA. The CDR3 runs 15 residues. General study findings and limits: Higher CD4+ than CD8+ T-LGLL clonality might reflect small sample size. Roughly a quarter of private leukemic clonotypes occurred rarely in other patients' non-leukemic repertoires.

The sample taken for sequencing was CD4+ T cells from blood buffy coats. The sequence came from a human donor in good health. The chain uses TRBV29-1 and TRBJ2-1; 15 positions match TRBD2. Here the CDR3 reads CSVVGTSGGRDEQFF. CDR3 coding DNA: TGCAGCGTTGTTGGGACTAGCGGGGGGAGGGATGAGCAGTTCTTC.